This T cell receptor beta chain derives from a study of cytomegalovirus exposure and HLA in healthy donors. Whole-study context: Earlier sequencing of about 179 million T cells yielded approximately 100 million unique TCR beta sequences.

Study-level results: For presence/absence analyses, sequencing depth was assumed to be roughly uniform across donors.

Vbeta (60) and Jbeta (13) primers were used in the PCR. The assay was immunoSEQ multiplex PCR, and TCRdb's table has in-frame clones only and misses some. The data hold under 200,000 clones, with around four fifths observed a single time. On this clone: What it binds is unknown.

In germline, CDR1 is SEHNR, CDR2 FQNEAQ (reference sequence). The V end was cut by 3 bases, the J end by 7 bases, with 15 bases between. The length of the CDR3 is 14 residues. This receptor was taken from a male donor in good health and CMV-seropositive. The rearrangement links TRBV7-9 to TRBJ1-1, with a tentative D call TRBD1 (6 bases). The sequencing input was PBMCs. The CDR3 DNA reads as TGTGCCAGCAGCTTGGGCAGGGGAGTGGATGAAGCTTTCTTT. Amino acids: CASSLGRGVDEAFF.